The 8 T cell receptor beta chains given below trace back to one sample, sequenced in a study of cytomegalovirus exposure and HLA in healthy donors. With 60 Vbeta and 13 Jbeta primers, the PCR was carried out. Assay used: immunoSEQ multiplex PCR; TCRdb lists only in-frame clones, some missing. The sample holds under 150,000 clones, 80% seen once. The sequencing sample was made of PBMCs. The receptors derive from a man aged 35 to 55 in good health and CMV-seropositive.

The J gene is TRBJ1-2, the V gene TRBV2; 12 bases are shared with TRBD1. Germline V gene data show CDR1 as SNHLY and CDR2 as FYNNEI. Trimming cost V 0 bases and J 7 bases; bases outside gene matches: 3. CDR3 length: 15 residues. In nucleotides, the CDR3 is TGTGCCAGCAGTGAAGCGGGACAGGGGGCGCGTGGCTACACCTTC. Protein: CASSEAGQGARGYTF.

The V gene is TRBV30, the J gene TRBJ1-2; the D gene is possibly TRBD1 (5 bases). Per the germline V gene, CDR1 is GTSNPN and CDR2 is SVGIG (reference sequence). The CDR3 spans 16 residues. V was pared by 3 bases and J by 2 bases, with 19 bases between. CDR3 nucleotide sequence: TGTGCCTGGAGCCCCCCCTGGGGTAGGGGAAACTATGGCTACACCTTC. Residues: CAWSPPWGRGNYGYTF.

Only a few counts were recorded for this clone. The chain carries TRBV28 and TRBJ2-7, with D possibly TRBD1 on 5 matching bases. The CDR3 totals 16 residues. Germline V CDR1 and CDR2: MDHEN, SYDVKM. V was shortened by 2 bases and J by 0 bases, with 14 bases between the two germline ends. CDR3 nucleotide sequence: TGTGCCAGCAGTTTAGGAGCAGGGCGAAGCTCCTACGAGCAGTACTTC. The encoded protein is CASSLGAGRSSYEQYF.

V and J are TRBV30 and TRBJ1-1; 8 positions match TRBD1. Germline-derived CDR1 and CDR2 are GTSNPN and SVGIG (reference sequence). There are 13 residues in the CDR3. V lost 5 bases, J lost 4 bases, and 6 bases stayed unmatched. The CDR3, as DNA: TGTGCCTGGCTTGGACAGGGCGTCACTGAAGCTTTCTTT. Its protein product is CAWLGQGVTEAFF. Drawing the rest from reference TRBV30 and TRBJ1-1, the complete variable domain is SQTIHQWPATLVQPVGSPLSLECTVEGTSNPNLYWYRQAAGRGLQLLFYSVGIGQISSEVPQNLSASRPQDRQFILSSKKLLLSDSGFYLCAWLGQGVTEAFFGQGTRLTVV.

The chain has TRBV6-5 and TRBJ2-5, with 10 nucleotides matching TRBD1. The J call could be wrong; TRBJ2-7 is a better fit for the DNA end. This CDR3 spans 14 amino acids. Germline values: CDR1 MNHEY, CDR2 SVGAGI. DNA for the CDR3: TGTGCCAGCAGGGCGGGACAGGGGATATACGAGCAGTACTTC. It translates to CASRAGQGIYEQYF.

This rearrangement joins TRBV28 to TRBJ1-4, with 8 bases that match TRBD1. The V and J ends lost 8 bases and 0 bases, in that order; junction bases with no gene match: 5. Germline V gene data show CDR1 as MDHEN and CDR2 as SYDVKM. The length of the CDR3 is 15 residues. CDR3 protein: CASVTGGTTNEKLFF. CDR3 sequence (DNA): TGTGCCAGCGTCACAGGGGGTACAACTAATGAAAAACTGTTTTTT. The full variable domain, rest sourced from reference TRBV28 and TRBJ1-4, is DVKVTQSSRYLVKRTGEKVFLECVQDMDHENMFWYRQDPGLGLRLIYFSYDVKMKEKGDIPEGYSVSREKKERFSLILESASTNQTSMYLCASVTGGTTNEKLFFGSGTQLSVL.

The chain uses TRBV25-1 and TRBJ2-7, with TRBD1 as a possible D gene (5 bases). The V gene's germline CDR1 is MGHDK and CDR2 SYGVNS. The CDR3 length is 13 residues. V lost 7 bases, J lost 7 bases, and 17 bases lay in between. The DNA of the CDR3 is TGTGCCAGCATAAGGGCAGGGTCGAGTGAGCAGTACTTC. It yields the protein CASIRAGSSEQYF.

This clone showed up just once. The DNA for the CDR3 is TGTGCCAGCAGAGCTTTGCAGGGAACCTACGAGCAGTACTTC. Protein sequence: CASRALQGTYEQYF. The genes are TRBV28 and TRBJ2-7; D may be TRBD1 (5 bases). Germline V CDR1 and CDR2: MDHEN, SYDVKM. The CDR3 sequence is 14 residues long. V was clipped by 6 bases and J by 2 bases, with 14 bases between them.